These 25 T cell receptor beta chains were all obtained from the same sample, sequenced in a study of cytomegalovirus exposure and HLA in healthy donors. PCR employed 60 Vbeta and 13 Jbeta primers. Assay: immunoSEQ multiplex PCR; the TCRdb copy retains only in-frame clones and omits some. This listing includes 110,000 to 150,000 clones. Sequencing was performed on PBMCs. These receptors were obtained from a male donor in good health and CMV-seronegative.

The chain joins TRBV27 to TRBJ2-7; the D gene is possibly TRBD1 (5 bases). Trimming stripped 3 bases from V and 3 bases from J, with 15 bases between. This CDR3 region has 15 residues. CDR1 MNHEY and CDR2 SMNVEV come from the germline V gene (reference sequence). CDR3 in DNA: TGTGCCAGCAGTTTCAGTGACAGCCCAAACTACGAGCAGTACTTC. Protein: CASSFSDSPNYEQYF.

This sequence joins TRBV19 and TRBJ2-7, with TRBD1 identical over 9 bases. This CDR3 is built from 15 residues. Germline V gene sequence: CDR1 LNHDA, CDR2 SQIVND (reference sequence). Trimming removed 8 bases from V and 3 bases from J; junction bases left unmatched: 11. CDR3 region: CASFGFGQGHYEQYF. The CDR3 DNA reads as TGTGCCAGTTTTGGATTCGGACAGGGGCACTACGAGCAGTACTTC.

The gene calls are TRBV6-6 and TRBJ2-5; 8 nucleotides match TRBD2. The J segment lost 3 bases and the V segment lost 6 bases, leaving 9 bases of the junction unmatched. From germline, CDR1 is MNHNY and CDR2 SVGAGI (reference sequence). CDR3 length: 15 amino acids. The CDR3 DNA reads as TGTGCCAGCAGAGAGACTAGCGCAGGAAAAGAGACCCAGTACTTC. Protein product: CASRETSAGKETQYF.

The chain has TRBV18 and TRBJ1-5; D is possibly TRBD1 (6 bases). Trimming shortened V by 3 bases and J by 2 bases, and 17 bases separated the two germline ends. Germline assignment: CDR1 KGHSH and CDR2 LQKENI. This CDR3 has 17 residues. The CDR3 loop reads CASSPSLPGAGNQPQHF. CDR3 in DNA: TGTGCCAGCTCACCCAGTCTCCCAGGGGCAGGCAATCAGCCCCAGCATTTT.

This chain connects TRBV27 to TRBJ1-4; 8 bases agree with TRBD1. In germline, CDR1 is MNHEY, CDR2 SMNVEV (reference sequence). V dropped 6 bases and J dropped 7; count of bases not matched to a gene: 10. The CDR3 is 15 residues long. CDR3 sequence (DNA): TGTGCCAGCAGACTTAGGACAGGGATGGGTGAAAAACTGTTTTTT. This codes for CASRLRTGMGEKLFF.

J is TRBJ1-2 and V is TRBV6-1; the D is unclear. V gave up 7 bases and J gave up 1 base, with 13 bases separating them. Germline CDR1 reads MNHNS; CDR2 reads SASEGT. CDR3 length: 14 amino acids. The CDR3 here is CASKLDTVNYGYTF. The CDR3 nucleotides read TGTGCCAGCAAGTTAGACACAGTTAACTATGGCTACACCTTC.

V is TRBV6-1 and J is TRBJ1-1; tentative D call: TRBD1 (5 bases). There are 13 residues in the CDR3. V lost 2 bases and J 7 bases, leaving 11 bases between the germline ends. Germline CDR1 reads MNHNS; CDR2 reads SASEGT. The CDR3: CASSEFGGGEAFF. The CDR3 DNA is TGTGCCAGCAGTGAATTTGGGGGGGGTGAAGCTTTCTTT.

The chain links TRBV10-2 to TRBJ1-5; TRBD1 agrees at 8 bases. The germline V gene encodes CDR1 WSHSY and CDR2 SAAADI. The CDR3 extends over 15 amino acids. The J segment lost 4 bases and the V segment lost 3 bases, leaving 5 bases of the junction unmatched. The CDR3 reads CASSEITGGNQPQHF. CDR3 sequence (DNA): TGCGCCAGCAGTGAAATAACAGGGGGGAATCAGCCCCAGCATTTT.

This chain links TRBV7-2 with TRBJ2-7; 8 nucleotides align to TRBD1. J lost 0 bases, V lost 0 bases, and 7 bases had no gene match. The CDR3 has 17 amino acids. Germline CDR1 is SGHTA and CDR2 is FQGNSA. The CDR3 sequence: CASSLAGRGQSSYEQYF. The CDR3 DNA is TGTGCCAGCAGCTTAGCGGGCAGGGGGCAGAGCTCCTACGAGCAGTACTTC.

V usage is TRBV7-6 and J usage is TRBJ1-1; 8 bases align to TRBD1. The germline gives CDR1 SGHVS, CDR2 FNYEAQ. The junction had 14 bases not matched to a gene; V was cut back by 2 bases and J by 3 bases. The CDR3 totals 18 residues. The CDR3 sequence is CASSLLPNGQGSDTEAFF. The CDR3 nucleotides read TGTGCCAGCAGCTTACTCCCCAATGGACAGGGATCGGACACTGAAGCTTTCTTT.

The gene calls are TRBV6-5 and TRBJ1-2; D not resolved. In germline, CDR1 is MNHEY, CDR2 SVGAGI. Trimming left V 4 bases short and J 2 bases short, with 11 bases between. The CDR3 runs 14 residues. The CDR3 reads CASSFRVPNYGYTF. CDR3 nucleotide sequence: TGTGCCAGCAGTTTTCGGGTACCCAACTATGGCTACACCTTC.

V is TRBV11-2 and J is TRBJ1-6; 9 positions match TRBD1. This CDR3 spans 16 amino acids. Germline V gene data show CDR1 as SGHAT and CDR2 as FQNNGV. V was pared by 5 bases and J by 11 bases, with 13 bases of the junction left unmatched. The CDR3 region is CASSAITGTGPAPLHF. DNA for the CDR3: TGTGCCAGCAGCGCCATCACCGGGACAGGGCCAGCACCCCTCCACTTT. The full variable domain, with the rest looked up from reference TRBV11-2 and TRBJ1-6, is EAGVAQSPRYKIIEKRQSVAFWCNPISGHATLYWYQQILGQGPKLLIQFQNNGVVDDSQLPKDRFSAERLKGVDSTLKIQPAKLEDSAVYLCASSAITGTGPAPLHFGNGTRLTVT.

V is TRBV6-5 and J is TRBJ1-2, with TRBD1 matching over 9 bases. CDR1 is MNHEY and CDR2 is SVGAGI in the germline V gene. CDR3 size: 15 residues. After removal of 2 bases from V and 6 bases from J, the junction contained 7 bases not matched to a gene. The CDR3 nucleotides read TGTGCCAGCAGTTACGTAGGGGACAGGGAGGATGGCTACACCTTC. This sequence encodes CASSYVGDREDGYTF.

The CDR3 nucleotides read TGCGCCAGCAGCTTAGACAGGGTGGAGACCCAGTACTTC. Its translation: CASSLDRVETQYF. The chain links TRBV5-1 to TRBJ2-5, with 7 nucleotides matching TRBD1. J gave up 5 bases and V 2 bases, and 3 bases lay outside the gene matches. CDR1 and CDR2 from the germline V gene are SGHRS and YFSETQ. The CDR3 sequence is 13 residues long.

The chain recombines TRBV27 with TRBJ2-1, with 9 bases identical to TRBD2. The CDR3 is 16 amino acids. The V segment lost 3 bases and the J segment 1 base; nucleotides outside the gene matches: 4. In germline, CDR1 is MNHEY, CDR2 SMNVEV (reference sequence). The CDR3 DNA follows: TGTGCCAGCAGTTTTCTCGCGGGAGGGTCCTACAATGAGCAGTTCTTC. It encodes CASSFLAGGSYNEQFF.

V usage is TRBV14 and J usage is TRBJ2-7; 8 bases match TRBD2. V shed 4 bases, J shed 6 bases, and the junction held 5 bases outside the gene matches. The CDR3 has 13 amino acids. CDR1 is SGHDN, CDR2 FVKESK, per germline. The CDR3 here is CASSLSGTPEQYF. The CDR3 bases are TGTGCCAGCAGCCTTAGCGGGACCCCCGAGCAGTACTTC.

To note about this clone: The same CDR3 also results from other DNA sequences found in this sample. The genes are TRBV4-3 and TRBJ1-2, with 7 bases matching TRBD1. From germline, CDR1 is LGHNA and CDR2 YSLEER. The V segment lost 0 bases and the J segment 2 bases; nucleotides outside the gene matches: 0. This CDR3 region has 14 residues. The CDR3 DNA sequence: TGCGCCAGCAGCCAAGAGACAGGGAACTATGGCTACACCTTC. Its protein product is CASSQETGNYGYTF.

The chain carries TRBV2 and TRBJ2-3; TRBD1 matches at 10 bases. Trimming took 11 bases from V and 3 from J; bases not matched to a gene: 11. The CDR3 is 15 residues long. Germline CDR1 reads SNHLY; CDR2 reads FYNNEI. The CDR3 loop reads CACMGPGQGTDTQYF. The DNA of the CDR3 is TGTGCCTGCATGGGACCGGGACAGGGGACAGATACGCAGTATTTT.

The chain couples TRBV5-1 to TRBJ2-2; 10 bases are shared with TRBD1. This CDR3 has 15 residues. The germline CDR1 and CDR2 sequences are SGHRS and YFSETQ. The J segment lost 7 bases and the V segment lost 9 bases, leaving 12 bases of the junction unmatched. CDR3 nucleotide sequence: TGCGCCACCGAGGCCGGGACAGGGGAGAGCGGGGAGCTGTTTTTT. Protein sequence: CATEAGTGESGELFF.

This chain links TRBV18 with TRBJ2-5, with 7 bases matching TRBD2. V was clipped by 3 bases and J by 4 bases; unmatched bases: 5. The CDR3 contains 14 residues. In germline, CDR1 is KGHSH, CDR2 LQKENI. CDR3 loop: CASSPTSSRETQYF. Written as DNA, the CDR3 is TGTGCCAGCTCACCGACTAGCTCGCGAGAGACCCAGTACTTC.

The CDR3 coding sequence is TGTGCCAGTAGTATTAAAGGACAGGGAAGCTCCTACGAGCAGTACTTC. Protein product: CASSIKGQGSSYEQYF. V and J are TRBV19 and TRBJ2-7; 8 bases fit TRBD1. In germline, CDR1 is LNHDA, CDR2 SQIVND (reference sequence). This CDR3 is 16 amino acids long. J was trimmed by 0 bases and V by 3 bases; bases with no gene match: 7. Together with reference TRBV19 and TRBJ2-7, the CDR3 gives the full variable domain: DGGITQSPKYLFRKEGQNVTLSCEQNLNHDAMYWYRQDPGQGLRLIYYSQIVNDFQKGDIAEGYSVSREKKESFPLTVTSAQKNPTAFYLCASSIKGQGSSYEQYFGPGTRLTVT.

The rearrangement links TRBV27 to TRBJ2-7; no clear D gene. The CDR3 contains 17 residues. Per germline, CDR1 MNHEY and CDR2 SMNVEV (reference sequence). V dropped 1 base and J dropped 6 bases, with 22 bases sitting between them. DNA of the CDR3: TGTGCCAGCAGTTTATTCGCGACGGAGTGGGTTAGCAGCGAGCAGTACTTC. Translation gives CASSLFATEWVSSEQYF.

The rearrangement joins TRBV19 to TRBJ1-5; unclear D gene. The CDR3 extends over 16 amino acids. CDR1 and CDR2 from the germline V gene are LNHDA and SQIVND (reference sequence). Between the trimmed V and J ends, which lost 3 bases and 0 bases, there was a span of 12 bases. CDR3 nucleotides: TGTGCCAGTAGTATCTGGCGAGGGTCTAGCAATCAGCCCCAGCATTTT. This gives the protein CASSIWRGSSNQPQHF.

J is TRBJ1-1 and V is TRBV6-5; TRBD1 might be the D (6 bases). Germline values: CDR1 MNHEY, CDR2 SVGAGI. The CDR3 sequence is 13 residues long. With 0 bases removed from V and 6 bases from J, the gap between germline ends came to 8 bases. CDR3 sequence (DNA): TGTGCCAGCAGTTACTCTGGGACATCTGAAGCTTTCTTT. Amino acids: CASSYSGTSEAFF.

The V and J genes are TRBV28 and TRBJ2-1, with D maybe TRBD1 (6 bases). This CDR3 spans 15 amino acids. V shed 6 bases and J shed 7 bases, with 19 bases lying between them. CDR1 is MDHEN, CDR2 SYDVKM, per germline. CDR3 amino acids: CASRFGAGVGNEQFF. The DNA of the CDR3 is TGTGCCAGCAGGTTTGGGGCAGGGGTAGGGAATGAGCAGTTCTTC.